The clone carrying this T cell receptor (beta chain) is a singleton in its sample. The sample contains more than one DNA sequence encoding this CDR3. Authors' processing steps: Counts of nucleated cells, estimated from reference gene primer amplification, were obtained. Repertoires were generated with immunoSEQ multiplex PCR, while TCRdb's copy carries only in-frame clones and drops some. V, J and clone size are taken as reported in that table, and D and trimming were inferred from the DNA itself. The sample includes 210,000 or so clones, approximately 78% of them seen just once. The sample belongs to a study of blood T cell repertoires in COVID-19. Study in general: Spain, Italy and the United States supplied samples that represented acute and convalescent COVID-19. The cDNA or gDNA used as material had been derived from T cells, B-cell-depleted T cells, or PBMCs.

Germline CDR1 is MNHEY and CDR2 is SVGAGI. CDR3 length equals 14 residues. Trimming pared 6 bases from V and 6 bases from J, leaving 15 bases between. This clonotype was sampled from an elderly woman with active or convalescent COVID-19. The V call is TRBV6-5, the J call TRBJ1-5; tentative D call: TRBD1 (5 bases). The source material was peripheral blood. This chain's CDR3 is CASSLGGRGQPQHF. The CDR3 DNA is TGTGCCAGCAGCCTCGGGGGGAGGGGTCAGCCCCAGCATTTT.